This TCR beta chain is from a study of glioma-infiltrating T cells after dendritic cell vaccination (dated by TCRdb to about 2016). Notes on the research overall: A cohort of roughly 15 glioblastoma patients from Phase I and II dendritic cell vaccination trials was included, of whom 9 were newly diagnosed and 6 had recurrent disease. Between the early 2000s and the early 2010s, the patients were given dendritic cell vaccination pulsed with autologous tumor lysate. The vaccine was prepared from monocyte-derived dendritic cells that were cultured for 6 to 7 days with IL-4 and GM-CSF and then pulsed overnight with autologous tumor lysate. In glioblastoma patients vaccinated with dendritic cells, deep sequencing of TCR beta CDR3 regions served to measure tumor-infiltrating lymphocyte content and to compare repertoires between tumor and blood. Survival after dendritic cell vaccination was correlated with TCR sequencing metrics, including TIL content and tumor-blood repertoire overlap. Three intradermal dendritic cell vaccine injections were administered to patients at biweekly intervals in the arm below the axilla. Findings and caveats that apply to the study as a whole: The TCR overlap response model with three groups was called speculative and said to need prospective validation. The cohort was small and heterogeneous, only a few patients had full blood and tumor sets, and even fewer had initial-recurrent tumor pairs. No direct relationship between TCR clonality and survival was found, suggesting a diverse polyclonal response may matter. After dendritic cell vaccination, a higher estimated pretreatment TIL content predicted longer time to progression and overall survival.

The immunoSEQ assay amplified TCRB CDR3 regions from approximately 1.8 micrograms of genomic DNA, or from all available DNA when less than that amount was available. The multiplex PCR employed 60 forward primers targeting TCR V beta segments and 13 reverse primers targeting J beta segments. To estimate the number of reads per starting template, synthetic control templates were added to each sample at limiting dilution. The Illumina HiSeq System generated sequencing reads of 87 bp. Per the authors' processing: PCR and sequencing errors were removed by merging closely related sequences with a nearest neighbor algorithm. TCR overlap was measured as the percentage of unique tumor TCR beta sequences that were also present in the peripheral blood of the same patient. TCRdb stores this immuneACCESS table with in-frame sequences only. Part of the clones is absent; in the studies checked, under half of the shortfall reflects unresolved V genes, and no reason is known for the rest. The DNA was the basis for D and trimming; V, J and clone size are from that table. For this sample there are about 63,000 clones; roughly 84% appear just once. The ten largest make up roughly 9% of the sample.

Trimmed from V: 5 bases; trimmed from J: 3 bases; junction bases lacking a gene match: 5. CDR1 and CDR2 are drawn from the germline V gene: MNHEY, SVGAGI. Counted from cysteine to phenylalanine, this CDR3 has 14 amino acids. Solely the CDR3 DNA is kept, with 42 bases framed from the first base. The time point label here, explained by the study, means: after dendritic cell vaccination, including at tumor progression/relapse. To be selected, patients needed enough residual fresh-frozen tumor tissue and more than two years of available survival data. Although molecular status otherwise differed among the glioblastoma patients, no patient had an isocitrate dehydrogenase mutation. PBMC collection took place before vaccination, two weeks after the third vaccination, and at tumor progression if progression occurred. The Qiagen DNeasy Blood extraction Kit was used for extraction of genomic DNA. As regards this clone: There is no known antigen for this receptor. Base quality data are lacking; no much larger clone is found one base away.

The source material was blood, sampled after dendritic cell vaccination. The chain links TRBV6-5 with TRBJ1-1, and 8 junctional nucleotides match TRBD1. The sequence came from a human donor with glioblastoma. The DNA sequence is as follows: TGTGCCAGCAGTAACAGGGGGACGGACACTGAAGCTTTCTTT. It codes for CASSNRGTDTEAFF.